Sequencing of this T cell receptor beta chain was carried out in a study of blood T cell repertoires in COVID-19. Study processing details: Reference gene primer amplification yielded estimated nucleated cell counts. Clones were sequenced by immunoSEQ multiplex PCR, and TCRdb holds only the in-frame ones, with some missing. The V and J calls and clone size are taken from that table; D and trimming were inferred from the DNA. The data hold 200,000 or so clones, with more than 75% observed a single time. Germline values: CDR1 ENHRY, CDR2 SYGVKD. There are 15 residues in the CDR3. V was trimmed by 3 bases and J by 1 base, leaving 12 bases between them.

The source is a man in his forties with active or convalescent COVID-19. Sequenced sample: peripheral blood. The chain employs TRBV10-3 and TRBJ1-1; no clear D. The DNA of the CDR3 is TGTGCCATCAGTGAAGGAGGGCAGCCGAACACTGAAGCTTTCTTT. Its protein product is CAISEGGQPNTEAFF.